This TCR beta chain was recovered during a study of CD8+ T cells in alopecia areata. A word on this clone: Its matching antigen is unknown.

Once RNA had been extracted, it was reverse transcribed into cDNA to act as the sequencing template. Assay: immunoSEQ multiplex PCR; the TCRdb copy retains only in-frame clones and omits some. Here the sample spans about 180,000 clones, 53% being singletons. The germline V gene encodes CDR1 SGHAT and CDR2 FQNNGV. With 6 bases clipped from V and 1 base from J, the junction kept 6 bases outside the gene matches. The CDR3 is 15 residues long. Regarding the study as a whole: Scalp sequencing captures resident alphabeta T cells of normal skin too.

Treatment of the sample: oral pan-JAK inhibitor, 5-10 mg twice daily. Specimens obtained from alopecia areata patients comprised lesional scalp punch biopsies and peripheral blood. The origin of this receptor is a human donor with alopecia areata. The chain is built from TRBV11-2 and TRBJ2-7, with 10 bases identical to TRBD1. Sequences were derived from CD8+ T cells sorted from blood, sampled at week 24, from a patient treated with tofacitinib. The CDR3 DNA sequence: TGTGCCAGCAGTAGAGACAGGGGGCTATCCTACGAGCAGTACTTC. Amino acid sequence: CASSRDRGLSYEQYF.